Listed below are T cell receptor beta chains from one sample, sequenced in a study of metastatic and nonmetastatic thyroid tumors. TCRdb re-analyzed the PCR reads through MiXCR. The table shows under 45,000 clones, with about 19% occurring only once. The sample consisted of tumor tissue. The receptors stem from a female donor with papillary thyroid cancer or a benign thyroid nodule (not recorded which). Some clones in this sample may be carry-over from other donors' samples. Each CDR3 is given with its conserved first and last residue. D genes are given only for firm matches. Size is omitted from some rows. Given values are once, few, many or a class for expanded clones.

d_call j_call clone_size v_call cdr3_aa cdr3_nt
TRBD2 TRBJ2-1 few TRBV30 CAWSVGSGRVDEQFF TGTGCCTGGAGTGTGGGGAGCGGGAGGGTGGATGAGCAGTTCTTC
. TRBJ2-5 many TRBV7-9 CASSLGTGRETQYF TGTGCCAGCAGCCTAGGCACAGGTCGAGAGACCCAGTACTTC
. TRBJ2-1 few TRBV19 CASGRLLSSNEQFF TGTGCCAGTGGACGGCTTTTGAGCTCCAATGAGCAGTTCTTC
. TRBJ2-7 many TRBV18 CASSPQSYEQYF TGTGCCAGCTCTCCTCAATCCTACGAGCAGTACTTC
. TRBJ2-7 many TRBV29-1 CSVVRDGSYEQYF TGCAGCGTTGTTCGGGACGGCTCCTACGAGCAGTACTTC
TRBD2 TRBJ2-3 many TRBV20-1 CSARDGTSGRSDTQYF TGCAGTGCTAGGGACGGGACTAGCGGGAGATCAGATACGCAGTATTTT
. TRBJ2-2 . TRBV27 CASSLSVTAELFF TGTGCCAGCAGTTTATCGGTCACCGCGGAGCTGTTTTTT
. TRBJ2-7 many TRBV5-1 CASSRTPEQYF TGCGCCAGCAGCAGAACTCCCGAGCAGTACTTC
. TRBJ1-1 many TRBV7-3 CASSLTIGTEAFF TGTGCCAGCAGCTTGACTATTGGGACTGAAGCTTTCTTT
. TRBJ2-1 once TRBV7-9 CASSPWGGVEQFF TGTGCCAGCAGCCCGTGGGGGGGCGTCGAGCAGTTCTTC
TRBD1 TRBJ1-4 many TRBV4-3 CASSQTTTYRGRKNEKLFF TGCGCCAGCAGCCAAACAACTACGTACAGGGGGCGGAAGAATGAAAAACTGTTTTTT
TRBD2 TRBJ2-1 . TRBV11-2 CASSPQRGTSGYNEQFF TGTGCCAGCAGCCCACAGAGAGGGACTAGCGGCTACAATGAGCAGTTCTTC
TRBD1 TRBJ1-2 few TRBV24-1 CATSDLQSTGVYGYTF TGTGCCACCAGTGATTTGCAGTCGACAGGGGTCTATGGCTACACCTTC
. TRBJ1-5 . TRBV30 CAWSVISGGGNQPQHF TGTGCCTGGAGTGTTATCTCCGGGGGCGGCAATCAGCCCCAGCATTTT